Detailed here is one T cell receptor (beta chain). Its antigen is undetermined. The V gene end was trimmed by 0 bases and the J gene end by 5 bases; junction bases not matched to a gene: 15. The length of the CDR3 is 18 residues. Germline values: CDR1 DFQATT, CDR2 SNEGSKA (reference sequence). The sample originates from a study of T cells after yellow fever vaccination. Study findings and constraints: Across the CD4 and CD8 compartments, a small share of clonotypes was present in both.

Template-switching 5'RACE yielded the TCR cDNA; a universal primer site and UMIs were added in the process. From the 5' RACE reads, TCRdb called clonotypes with MiXCR, one entry per CDR3 protein. The sample has under 400,000 distinct CDR3 sequences; roughly 12% are singletons. The chain is built from TRBV20-1 and TRBJ2-3; 9 nucleotides line up with TRBD2. The TCR sequence derives from a man between 18 and 35 years old who received the YFV17D yellow fever vaccine. The material sequenced was PBMCs, taken on the day of the first yellow fever vaccination. CDR3 nucleotides: TGCAGTGCTAGAGAGAGCCCCGGGGGACTAGCTGGGGTAGATACGCAGTATTTT. This encodes CSARESPGGLAGVDTQYF.